These T cell receptor beta chains were read from a single sample in a study of blood T cell repertoires in COVID-19. Libraries were prepared by immunoSEQ multiplex PCR; TCRdb keeps only in-frame clonotypes and omits some of them. The sample yields 200,000 to 250,000 clones, around 90% seen once. Sequencing input: PBMCs or T cells enriched from blood (not recorded which). These receptors were collected from a woman aged 50 to 60 with acute COVID-19. Both conserved end residues are part of each CDR3. A D gene is named only where the DNA matches it firmly. Some rows mark clone size as missing; the rest say once, few, many or name a class of expanded clone.

v_gene,abundance,j_gene,d_gene,CDR3aa,CDR3nt
TRBV7-9,few,TRBJ1-1,TRBD1,CASSLGQGMTEAFF,TGTGCCAGCAGCTTAGGACAGGGGATGACTGAAGCTTTCTTT
TRBV5-4,.,TRBJ2-7,TRBD1,CASSFDRVTYEQYF,TGTGCCAGCAGCTTCGACAGGGTGACCTACGAGCAGTACTTC
TRBV7-2,.,TRBJ2-7,TRBD2,CASSLAGGRASYEQYF,TGTGCCAGCAGCTTAGCCGGTGGGAGGGCCTCCTACGAGCAGTACTTC
TRBV28,.,TRBJ1-6,.,CASSPTTSRNSPLHF,TGTGCCAGCAGCCCCACTACGTCGAGGAATTCACCCCTCCACTTT
TRBV28,.,TRBJ2-3,.,CASSSHTDTQYF,TGTGCCAGCAGTTCACACACAGATACGCAGTATTTT
TRBV7-6,once,TRBJ2-5,.,CASSNPGHQYF,TGTGCCAGCAGCAATCCGGGACATCAGTACTTC
TRBV7-9,.,TRBJ2-2,TRBD2,CASSLGTVAGVGELFF,TGTGCCAGCAGCTTAGGAACGGTCGCGGGGGTCGGGGAGCTGTTTTTT
TRBV30,.,TRBJ2-5,.,CAWSVQRQVGTQYF,TGTGCCTGGAGTGTACAACGACAGGTGGGGACCCAGTACTTC
TRBV30,.,TRBJ2-3,.,CAWSVDIGQYF,TGTGCCTGGAGTGTGGACATTGGGCAGTATTTT
TRBV24-1,once,TRBJ2-3,TRBD2,CATSDPASGYTDTQYF,TGTGCCACCAGTGACCCGGCTAGCGGCTACACAGATACGCAGTATTTT
TRBV3-1/TRBV3-2,.,TRBJ1-4,TRBD1,CASSQVPGQGNEKLFF,TGTGCCAGCAGCCAAGTCCCCGGACAGGGTAATGAAAAACTGTTTTTT
TRBV6-1,.,TRBJ2-2,.,CASSEGGLMTGELFF,TGTGCCAGCAGTGAAGGGGGACTTATGACCGGGGAGCTGTTTTTT
TRBV6-5,.,TRBJ2-3,.,CASRLEDTQYF,TGTGCCAGCAGGCTAGAAGATACGCAGTATTTT
TRBV19,few,TRBJ2-2,.,CASSIAGVRTGELFF,TGTGCCAGTAGTATAGCTGGTGTCCGGACCGGGGAGCTGTTTTTT
TRBV6-1,.,TRBJ2-1,TRBD2,CASSEALLDSGGEQFF,TGTGCCAGCAGTGAAGCGCTCTTGGATTCGGGAGGTGAGCAGTTCTTC
TRBV2,.,TRBJ2-1,TRBD2,CASSGTRSNVQFF,TGTGCCAGCAGTGGGACTAGATCTAATGTGCAGTTCTTC
TRBV24-1,.,TRBJ2-6,TRBD1,CATSDPGQGAVGANVLTF,TGTGCCACCAGTGATCCGGGACAGGGGGCGGTGGGGGCCAACGTCCTGACTTTC
TRBV5-6,once,TRBJ1-5,.,CASSLRGGRNQPQHF,TGTGCCAGCAGCTTGCGGGGGGGCCGCAATCAGCCCCAGCATTTT
TRBV19,.,TRBJ2-1,TRBD2,CASSMGLAERGNEQFF,TGTGCCAGTAGTATGGGACTAGCGGAGAGAGGTAATGAGCAGTTCTTC